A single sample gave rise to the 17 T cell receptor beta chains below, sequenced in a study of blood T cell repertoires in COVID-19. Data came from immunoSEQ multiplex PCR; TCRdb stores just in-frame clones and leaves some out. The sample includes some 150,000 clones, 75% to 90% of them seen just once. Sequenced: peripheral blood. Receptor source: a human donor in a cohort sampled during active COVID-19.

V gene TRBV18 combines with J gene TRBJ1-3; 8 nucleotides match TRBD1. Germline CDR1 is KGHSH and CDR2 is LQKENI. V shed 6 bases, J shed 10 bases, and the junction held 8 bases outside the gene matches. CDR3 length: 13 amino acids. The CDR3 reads CASSTDRETTIYF. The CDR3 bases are TGTGCCAGCTCCACGGACAGGGAAACGACCATATATTTT.

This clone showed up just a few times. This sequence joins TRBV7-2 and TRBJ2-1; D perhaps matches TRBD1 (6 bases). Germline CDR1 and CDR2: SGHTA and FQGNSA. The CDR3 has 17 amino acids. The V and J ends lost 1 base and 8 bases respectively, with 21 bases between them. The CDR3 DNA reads TGTGCCAGCAGCTTAGGCAGGGGATACCTTTTCGGCGATGAGCAGTTCTTC. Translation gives CASSLGRGYLFGDEQFF.

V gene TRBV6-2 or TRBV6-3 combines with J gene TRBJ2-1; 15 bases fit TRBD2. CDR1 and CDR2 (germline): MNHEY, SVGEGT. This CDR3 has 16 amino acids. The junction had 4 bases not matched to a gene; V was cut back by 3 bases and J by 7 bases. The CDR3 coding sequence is TGTGCCAGCAGTTATGGGACTAGCGGGGGGTATAATGAGCAGTTCTTC. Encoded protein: CASSYGTSGGYNEQFF.

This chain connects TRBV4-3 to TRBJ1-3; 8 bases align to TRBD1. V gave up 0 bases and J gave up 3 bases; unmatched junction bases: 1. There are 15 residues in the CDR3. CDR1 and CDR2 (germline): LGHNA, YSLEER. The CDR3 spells CASSQDDRGGNTIYF. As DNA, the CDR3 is TGCGCCAGCAGCCAAGACGACAGGGGTGGAAACACCATATATTTT.

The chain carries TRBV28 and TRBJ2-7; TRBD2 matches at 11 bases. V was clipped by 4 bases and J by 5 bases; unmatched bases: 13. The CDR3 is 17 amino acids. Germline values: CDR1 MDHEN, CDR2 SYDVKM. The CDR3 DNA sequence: TGTGCCAGCAGTTCCCCAGGATTAGCGGGAGGGCCCCACGAGCAGTACGTC. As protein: CASSSPGLAGGPHEQYV.

CDR3 bases: TGTGCCAGCAGTTACTCGGGGGGGACAGATACGCAGTATTTT. Encoded protein: CASSYSGGTDTQYF. The rearrangement joins TRBV6-2 or TRBV6-3 to TRBJ2-3, with 7 bases fitting TRBD2. The J segment lost 3 bases and the V segment lost 0 bases, leaving 0 bases of the junction unmatched. The CDR3 sequence is 14 residues long. The germline gives CDR1 MNHEY, CDR2 SVGEGT.

CDR3 region: CASSLAGQRNTGELFF. Here the CDR3 DNA reads TGTGCCAGCAGCTTAGCGGGACAGAGGAACACCGGGGAGCTGTTTTTT. The J gene is TRBJ2-2, the V gene TRBV7-2; TRBD1 matches 7 bases. The CDR3 extends over 16 amino acids. J gave up 1 base and V 0 bases, and 2 bases lay outside the gene matches. Germline assignment: CDR1 SGHTA and CDR2 FQGNSA.

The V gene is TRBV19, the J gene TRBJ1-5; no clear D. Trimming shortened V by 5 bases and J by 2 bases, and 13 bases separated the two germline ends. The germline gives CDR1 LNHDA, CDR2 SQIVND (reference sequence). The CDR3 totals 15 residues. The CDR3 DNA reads TGTGCCAGTAGTCGTGGAGAGTGGGGCAATCAGCCCCAGCATTTT. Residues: CASSRGEWGNQPQHF.

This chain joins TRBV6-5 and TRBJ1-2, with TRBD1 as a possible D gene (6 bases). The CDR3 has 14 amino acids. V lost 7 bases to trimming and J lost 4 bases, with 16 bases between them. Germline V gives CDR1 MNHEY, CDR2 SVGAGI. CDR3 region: CASTTRGGSYGYTF. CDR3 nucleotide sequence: TGTGCCAGCACCACGAGGGGGGGCAGCTATGGCTACACCTTC.

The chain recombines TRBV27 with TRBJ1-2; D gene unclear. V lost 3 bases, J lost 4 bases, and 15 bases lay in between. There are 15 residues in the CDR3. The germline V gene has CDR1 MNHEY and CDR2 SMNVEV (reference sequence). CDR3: CASSLFGVGSYGYTF. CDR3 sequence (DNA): TGTGCCAGCAGTTTGTTCGGGGTAGGAAGCTATGGCTACACCTTC.

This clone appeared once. Here the CDR3 reads CAWSRNRGAPGGYTF. CDR3 coding DNA: TGTGCCTGGAGCCGAAACAGGGGAGCCCCCGGCGGCTACACCTTC. V and J are TRBV30 and TRBJ1-2, with TRBD1 matching over 7 bases. CDR3 length: 15 residues. Germline CDR1 GTSNPN, CDR2 SVGIG (reference sequence). Trimming removed 3 bases from V and 8 bases from J; junction bases left unmatched: 15.

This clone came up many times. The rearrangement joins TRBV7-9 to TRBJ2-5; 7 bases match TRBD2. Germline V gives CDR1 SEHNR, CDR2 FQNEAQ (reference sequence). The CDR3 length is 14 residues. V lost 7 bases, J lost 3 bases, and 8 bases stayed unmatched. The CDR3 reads CASTERGREETQYF. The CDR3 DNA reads TGTGCCAGCACCGAACGGGGGAGGGAAGAGACCCAGTACTTC.

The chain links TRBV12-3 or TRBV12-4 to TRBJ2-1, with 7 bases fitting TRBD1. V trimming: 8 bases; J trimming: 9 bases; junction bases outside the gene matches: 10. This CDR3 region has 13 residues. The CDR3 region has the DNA TGTGCCAGCCGGAAGGGGGCCTCCTTTGAGCAGTTCTTC. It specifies CASRKGASFEQFF.

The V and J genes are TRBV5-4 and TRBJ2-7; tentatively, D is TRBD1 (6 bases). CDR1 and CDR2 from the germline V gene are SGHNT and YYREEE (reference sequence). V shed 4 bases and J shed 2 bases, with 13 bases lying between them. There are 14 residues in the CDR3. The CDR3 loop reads CASSRDIPPYEQYF. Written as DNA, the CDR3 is TGTGCCAGCAGCCGGGACATTCCTCCCTACGAGCAGTACTTC.

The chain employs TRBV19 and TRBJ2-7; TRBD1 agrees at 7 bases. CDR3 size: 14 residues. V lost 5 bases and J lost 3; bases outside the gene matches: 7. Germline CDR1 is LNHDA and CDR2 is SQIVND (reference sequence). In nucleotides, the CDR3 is TGTGCCAGTAGTGCCCGACAGGGAGACTACGAGCAGTACTTC. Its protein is CASSARQGDYEQYF.

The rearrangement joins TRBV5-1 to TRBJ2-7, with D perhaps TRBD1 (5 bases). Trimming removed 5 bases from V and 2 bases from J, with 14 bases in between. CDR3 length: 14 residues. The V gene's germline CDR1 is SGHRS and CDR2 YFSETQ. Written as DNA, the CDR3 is TGCGCCAGCAGTTTAGACAGCAATACCTACGAGCAGTACTTC. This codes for CASSLDSNTYEQYF.

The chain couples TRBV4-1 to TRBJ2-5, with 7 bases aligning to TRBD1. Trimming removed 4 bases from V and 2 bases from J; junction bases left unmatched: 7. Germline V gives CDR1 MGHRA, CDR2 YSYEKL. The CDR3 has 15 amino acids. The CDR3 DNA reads TGCGCCAGCAGCCCGGGACAGACCCTACAAGAGACCCAGTACTTC. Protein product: CASSPGQTLQETQYF.